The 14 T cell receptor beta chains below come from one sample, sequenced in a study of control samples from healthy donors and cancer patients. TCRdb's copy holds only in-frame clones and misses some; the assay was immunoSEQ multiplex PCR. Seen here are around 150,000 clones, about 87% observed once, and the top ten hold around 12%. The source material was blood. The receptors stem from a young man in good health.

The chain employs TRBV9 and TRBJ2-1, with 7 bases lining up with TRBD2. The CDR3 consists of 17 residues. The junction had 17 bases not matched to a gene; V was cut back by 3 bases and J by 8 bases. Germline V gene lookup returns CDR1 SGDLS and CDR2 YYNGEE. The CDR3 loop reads CASSAYSGFTQRDEQFF. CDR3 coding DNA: TGTGCCAGCAGCGCATATAGCGGGTTCACCCAAAGGGATGAGCAGTTCTTC.

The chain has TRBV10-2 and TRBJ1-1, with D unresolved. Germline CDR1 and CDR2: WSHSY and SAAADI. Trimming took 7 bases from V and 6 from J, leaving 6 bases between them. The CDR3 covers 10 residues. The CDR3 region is CASIGAEAFF. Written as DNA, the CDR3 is TGCGCCAGCATCGGGGCTGAAGCTTTCTTT.

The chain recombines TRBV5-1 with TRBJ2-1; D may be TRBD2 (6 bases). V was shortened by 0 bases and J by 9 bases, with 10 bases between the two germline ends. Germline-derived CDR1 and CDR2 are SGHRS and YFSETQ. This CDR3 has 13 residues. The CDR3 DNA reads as TGCGCCAGCAGCTTGGAAGGGCGGGGTGAGCAGTTCTTC. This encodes CASSLEGRGEQFF.

CDR3 sequence reads: CASSPGTGAYNEQFF. The CDR3 DNA reads as TGTGCCAGCTCACCCGGGACGGGTGCTTACAATGAGCAGTTCTTC. V and J are TRBV18 and TRBJ2-1; either TRBD1 or TRBD2 may fit D (5 bases each). CDR3 length: 15 residues. Germline loops: CDR1 KGHSH, CDR2 LQKENI. V was pared by 3 bases and J by 4 bases, with 13 bases between. Filled out from reference TRBV18 and TRBJ2-1, the complete variable domain reads NAGVMQNPRHLVRRRGQEARLRCSPMKGHSHVYWYRQLPEEGLKFMVYLQKENIIDESGMPKERFSAEFPKEGPSILRIQQVVRGDSAAYFCASSPGTGAYNEQFFGPGTRLTVL.

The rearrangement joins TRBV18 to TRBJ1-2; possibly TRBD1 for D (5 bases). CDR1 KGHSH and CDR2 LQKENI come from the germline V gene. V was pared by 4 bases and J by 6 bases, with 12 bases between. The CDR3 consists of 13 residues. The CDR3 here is CASSLDSVDGYTF. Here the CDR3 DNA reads TGTGCCAGCTCACTCGACAGCGTAGATGGCTACACCTTC.

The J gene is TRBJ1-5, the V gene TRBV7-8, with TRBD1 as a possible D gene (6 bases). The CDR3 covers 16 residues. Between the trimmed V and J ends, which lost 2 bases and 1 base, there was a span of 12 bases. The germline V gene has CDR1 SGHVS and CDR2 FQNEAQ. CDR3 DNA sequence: TGTGCCAGCAGCTTAAACCAGGGGTTAAGCAATCAGCCCCAGCATTTT. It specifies CASSLNQGLSNQPQHF.

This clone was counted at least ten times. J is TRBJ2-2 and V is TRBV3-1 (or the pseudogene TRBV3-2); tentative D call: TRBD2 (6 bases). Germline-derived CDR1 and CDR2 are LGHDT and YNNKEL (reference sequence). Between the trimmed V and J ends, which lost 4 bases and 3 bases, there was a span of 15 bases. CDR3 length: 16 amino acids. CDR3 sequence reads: CASSPRSGRDTGELFF. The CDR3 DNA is TGTGCCAGCAGCCCTCGTAGCGGACGAGACACCGGGGAGCTGTTTTTT.

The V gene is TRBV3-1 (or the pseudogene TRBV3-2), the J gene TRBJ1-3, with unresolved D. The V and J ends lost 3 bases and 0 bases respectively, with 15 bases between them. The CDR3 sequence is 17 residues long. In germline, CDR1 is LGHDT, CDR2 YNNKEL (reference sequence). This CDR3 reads CASSQGGSRNSGNTIYF. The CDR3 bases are TGTGCCAGCAGCCAGGGTGGCTCGCGGAACTCTGGAAACACCATATATTTT.

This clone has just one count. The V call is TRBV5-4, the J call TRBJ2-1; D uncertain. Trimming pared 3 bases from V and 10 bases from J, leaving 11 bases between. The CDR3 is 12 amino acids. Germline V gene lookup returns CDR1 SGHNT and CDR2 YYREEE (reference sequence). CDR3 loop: CASSSLAPEQFF. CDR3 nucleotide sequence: TGTGCCAGCAGCTCCTTAGCACCCGAGCAGTTCTTC. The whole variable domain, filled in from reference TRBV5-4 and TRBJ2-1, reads ETGVTQSPTHLIKTRGQQVTLRCSSQSGHNTVSWYQQALGQGPQFIFQYYREEENGRGNFPPRFSGLQFPNYSSELNVNALELDDSALYLCASSSLAPEQFFGPGTRLTVL.

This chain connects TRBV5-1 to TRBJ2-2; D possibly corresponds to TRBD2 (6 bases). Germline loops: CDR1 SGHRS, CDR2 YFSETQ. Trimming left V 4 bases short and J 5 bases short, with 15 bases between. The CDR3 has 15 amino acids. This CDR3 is CASSVRTGETGELFF. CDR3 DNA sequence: TGCGCCAGCAGCGTACGGACGGGGGAGACCGGGGAGCTGTTTTTT.

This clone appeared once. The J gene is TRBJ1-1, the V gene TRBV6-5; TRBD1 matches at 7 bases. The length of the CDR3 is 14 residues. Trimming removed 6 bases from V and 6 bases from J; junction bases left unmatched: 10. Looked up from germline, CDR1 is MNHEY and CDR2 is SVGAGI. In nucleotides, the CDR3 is TGTGCCAGCAGACGACAGGGATTAATGGCTGAAGCTTTCTTT. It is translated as CASRRQGLMAEAFF.

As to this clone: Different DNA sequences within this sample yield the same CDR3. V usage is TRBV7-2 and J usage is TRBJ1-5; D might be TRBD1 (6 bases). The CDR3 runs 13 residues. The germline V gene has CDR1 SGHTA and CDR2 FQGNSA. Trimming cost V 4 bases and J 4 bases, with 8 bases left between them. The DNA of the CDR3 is TGTGCCAGCAGCTCACAGGGAAATCAGCCCCAGCATTTT. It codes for CASSSQGNQPQHF. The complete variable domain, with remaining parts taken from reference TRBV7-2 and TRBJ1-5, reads GAGVSQSPSNKVTEKGKDVELRCDPISGHTALYWYRQSLGQGLEFLIYFQGNSAPDKSGLPSDRFSAERTGGSVSTLTIQRTQQEDSAVYLCASSSQGNQPQHFGDGTRLSIL.

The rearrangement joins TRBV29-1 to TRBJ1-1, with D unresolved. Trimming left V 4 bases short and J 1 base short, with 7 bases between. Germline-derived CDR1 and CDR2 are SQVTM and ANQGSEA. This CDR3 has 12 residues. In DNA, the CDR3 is TGCAGCGTTGCTCCGGAGAACACTGAAGCTTTCTTT. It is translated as CSVAPENTEAFF.

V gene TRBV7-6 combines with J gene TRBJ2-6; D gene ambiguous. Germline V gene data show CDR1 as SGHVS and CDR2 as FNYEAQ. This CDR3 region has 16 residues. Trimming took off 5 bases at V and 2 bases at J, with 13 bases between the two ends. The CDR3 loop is CASSLSLRTGANVLTF. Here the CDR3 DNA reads TGTGCCAGCAGCCTAAGTCTCCGGACTGGGGCCAACGTCCTGACTTTC.